This paragraph reports one T cell receptor (beta chain). Its antigen is undetermined. This specimen comes from a study of shared clonotypes between healthy human individuals. Findings and limits, study-wide: Non-shared clonotypes had lower generation probabilities than clonotypes shared by all four sorted-subset donors.

Method: immunoSEQ multiplex PCR; TCRdb's copy keeps in-frame clones and lacks some. The sample holds over a million clones, 75% to 80% seen once. The clonotype originates from a young man in good health. Some clones in this sample may be carry-over from other donors' samples. The specimen was memory CD4+ T cells from PBMCs. Subset here: CD45RA-negative fraction.

The CDR3 nucleotides are TGCGCCAGCAGTCATCACAATTTCTACGAGCAGTACTTC. This translates into CASSHHNFYEQYF. The J gene is TRBJ2-7, the V gene TRBV23-1, with no clear D. TRBV23-1 is an open reading frame, and its role is uncertain. Trimming stripped 3 bases from V and 3 bases from J, with 9 bases between. The CDR3 extends over 13 amino acids.